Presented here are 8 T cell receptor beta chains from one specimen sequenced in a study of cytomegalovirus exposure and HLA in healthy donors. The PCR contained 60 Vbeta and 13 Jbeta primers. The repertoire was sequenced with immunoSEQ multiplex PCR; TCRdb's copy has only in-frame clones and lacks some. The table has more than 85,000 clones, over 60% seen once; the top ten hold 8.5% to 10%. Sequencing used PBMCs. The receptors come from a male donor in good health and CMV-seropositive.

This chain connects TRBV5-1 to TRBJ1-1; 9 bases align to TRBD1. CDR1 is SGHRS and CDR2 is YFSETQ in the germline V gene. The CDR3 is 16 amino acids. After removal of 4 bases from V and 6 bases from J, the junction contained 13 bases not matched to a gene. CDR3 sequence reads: CASSEGPGTGRAEAFF. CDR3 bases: TGCGCCAGCAGCGAGGGTCCCGGGACAGGGAGGGCTGAAGCTTTCTTT.

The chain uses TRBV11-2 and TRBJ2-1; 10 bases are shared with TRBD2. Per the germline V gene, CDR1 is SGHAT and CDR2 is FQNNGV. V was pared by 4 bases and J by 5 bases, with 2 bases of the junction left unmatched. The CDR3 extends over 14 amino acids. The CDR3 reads CASSWGLANNEQFF. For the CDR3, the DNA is TGTGCCAGCAGCTGGGGACTAGCGAACAATGAGCAGTTCTTC.

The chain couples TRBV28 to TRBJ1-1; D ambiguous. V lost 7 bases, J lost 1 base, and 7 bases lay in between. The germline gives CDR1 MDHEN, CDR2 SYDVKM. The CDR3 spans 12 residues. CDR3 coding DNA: TGTGCCAGCACAGGTACGAACACTGAAGCTTTCTTT. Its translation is CASTGTNTEAFF.

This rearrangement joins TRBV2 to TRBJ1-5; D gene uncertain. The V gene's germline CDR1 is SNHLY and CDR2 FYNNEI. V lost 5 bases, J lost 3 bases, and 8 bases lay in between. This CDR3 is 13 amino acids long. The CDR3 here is CASSTTYNQPQHF. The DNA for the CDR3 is TGTGCCAGCAGTACCACATACAATCAGCCCCAGCATTTT.

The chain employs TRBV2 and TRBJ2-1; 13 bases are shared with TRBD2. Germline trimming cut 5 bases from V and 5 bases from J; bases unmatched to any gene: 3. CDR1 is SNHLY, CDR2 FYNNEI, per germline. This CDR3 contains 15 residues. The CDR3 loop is CASSSGTSGDNEQFF. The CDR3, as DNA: TGTGCCAGCAGTTCCGGGACTAGCGGGGACAATGAGCAGTTCTTC.

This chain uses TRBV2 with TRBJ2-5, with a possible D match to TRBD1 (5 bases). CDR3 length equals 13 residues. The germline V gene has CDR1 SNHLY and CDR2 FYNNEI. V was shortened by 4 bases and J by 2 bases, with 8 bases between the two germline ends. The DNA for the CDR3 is TGTGCCAGCAGTGCAGACAGACAAGAGACCCAGTACTTC. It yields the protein CASSADRQETQYF.

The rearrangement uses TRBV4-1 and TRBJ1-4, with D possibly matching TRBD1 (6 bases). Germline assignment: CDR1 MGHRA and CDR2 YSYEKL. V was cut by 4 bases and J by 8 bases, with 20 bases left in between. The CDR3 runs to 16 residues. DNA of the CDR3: TGCGCCAGCAGCCGATACCAGGGGTCCCTAGGGGAAAAACTGTTTTTT. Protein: CASSRYQGSLGEKLFF.

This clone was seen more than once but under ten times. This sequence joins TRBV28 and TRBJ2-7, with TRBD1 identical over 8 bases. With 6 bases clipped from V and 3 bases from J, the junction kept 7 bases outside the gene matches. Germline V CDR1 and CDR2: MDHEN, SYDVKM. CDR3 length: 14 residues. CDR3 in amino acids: CASRGDRYHYEQYF. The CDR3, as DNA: TGTGCCAGCAGGGGGGACAGGTACCACTACGAGCAGTACTTC.